This T cell receptor (beta chain) was documented in a study of spatial heterogeneity in lung cancer. The study's findings and limits: Ubiquitous expanded TCR counts tracked ubiquitous nonsynonymous mutations, and regional counts tracked regional ones. Expanded intratumoral alpha and beta TCR counts tracked tumor mutation counts.

CDR1 and CDR2 (germline): MNHEY, SVGEGT. CDR3 length: 14 residues. Trimming cost V 6 bases and J 4 bases; bases outside gene matches: 5. MiXCR was run by TCRdb on the 5' RACE reads, yielding one entry per CDR3 protein. The sample consists of fewer than 1,000 distinct CDR3 sequences, approximately 7% of them appearing once. In regard to this clonotype: The target antigen is unknown.

Indicated time point: sample taken at primary tumor resection. Patients with untreated early-stage non-small cell lung cancer, numbering some 72, were the donors. The sequencing here drew on lung tumor tissue, taken at surgery. The sequence derives from a female donor with early-stage non-small cell lung cancer. The chain has TRBV6-2 or TRBV6-3 and TRBJ2-1; 8 nucleotides agree with TRBD1. Written as DNA, the CDR3 is TGTGCCAGCAGGGACAGGGCCATATACAATGAGCAGTTCTTC. This sequence encodes CASRDRAIYNEQFF.